This is a list of T cell receptor beta chains from one sample in a study of T cells after yellow fever vaccination. TCRdb reprocessed the 5' RACE reads via MiXCR and lists one record per CDR3 protein. Among around 120,000 distinct CDR3 sequences listed, roughly 15% were seen once. Source: CD8+ T cells sorted from PBMCs, taken 5 days after the yellow fever booster vaccination. Every receptor here comes from a young man who received the YFV17D yellow fever vaccine. Each CDR3 is given with its conserved first and last residue. A D gene is named only where the DNA matches it firmly. The size entry is marked missing in some rows and otherwise reads once, few, many or a size class.

d_call j_call v_call clone_size cdr3_aa cdr3_nt
- TRBJ2-4 TRBV21-1 few CASSKPRTVTDIQYF TGTGCCAGCAGCAAACCTCGGACGGTTACGGACATTCAGTACTTC
- TRBJ1-2 TRBV4-3 once CASSQDLGQDNYGYTF TGCGCCAGCAGCCAAGATTTAGGGCAGGATAACTATGGCTACACCTTC
- TRBJ2-1 TRBV5-6 few CASSLGGQTEFF TGTGCCAGCAGCTTGGGTGGACAAACAGAGTTCTTC
- TRBJ2-3 TRBV6-5 - CASRSGPSDTQYF TGTGCCAGCAGGTCGGGCCCATCGGATACGCAGTATTTT
TRBD2 TRBJ2-1 TRBV6-5 - CASSGPSGAFYNEQFF TGTGCCAGCAGCGGACCTAGCGGCGCCTTCTACAATGAGCAGTTCTTC
- TRBJ1-1 TRBV11-2 few CASTWFAGDTEAFF TGTGCCAGCACCTGGTTCGCAGGGGACACTGAAGCTTTCTTT
- TRBJ2-3 TRBV27 few CASYRLSTDTQYF TGTGCCAGCTACAGACTTAGCACAGATACGCAGTATTTT
- TRBJ1-2 TRBV29-1 few CSVRTLYGYTF TGCAGCGTTAGGACACTCTATGGCTACACCTTC
- TRBJ1-4 TRBV5-1 few CASSGEEDSDEKLFF TGCGCCAGCAGCGGGGAAGAAGATAGCGATGAAAAACTGTTTTTT
- TRBJ1-5 TRBV7-9 - CASSLNGLTLYSNQPQHF TGTGCCAGCAGCTTAAATGGCCTTACTCTTTATAGCAATCAGCCCCAGCATTTT
- TRBJ1-5 TRBV5-1 few CASTPVGGQPQHF TGCGCCAGCACCCCTGTGGGCGGTCAGCCCCAGCATTTT
TRBD1 TRBJ2-1 TRBV7-7 - CASARGTGYNEQFF TGTGCTAGCGCTCGGGGGACAGGGTACAATGAGCAGTTCTTC
TRBD2 TRBJ2-5 TRBV2 - CASGGLAGETQYF TGTGCCAGCGGGGGACTAGCGGGGGAGACCCAGTACTTC
TRBD1 TRBJ2-3 TRBV9 many CASSPPPGTEKDTQYF TGTGCCAGCAGCCCCCCCCCGGGGACAGAGAAGGATACGCAGTATTTT
TRBD1 TRBJ1-5 TRBV18 - CASSPDRVVRNQPQHF TGTGCCAGCTCACCTGACAGGGTAGTCCGCAATCAGCCCCAGCATTTT
- TRBJ2-1 TRBV19 few CASRALHNEQFF TGTGCCAGTAGGGCTTTACACAATGAGCAGTTCTTC
- TRBJ2-2 TRBV6-2/TRBV6-3 many CASTQGTVGELFF TGTGCCAGCACCCAGGGGACGGTCGGGGAGCTGTTTTTT
- TRBJ2-1 TRBV7-2 - CASSLDSRGPYNEQFF TGTGCCAGCAGCTTAGATAGTCGGGGGCCCTACAATGAGCAGTTCTTC
- TRBJ2-6 TRBV6-2/TRBV6-3 - CASTPLGLYSGANVLTF TGTGCCAGCACCCCGTTGGGGCTTTACTCCGGGGCCAACGTCCTGACTTTC
- TRBJ1-1 TRBV7-2 few CASSLIGSGDTEAFF TGTGCCAGCAGCTTAATCGGTTCGGGGGACACTGAAGCTTTCTTT
TRBD1 TRBJ2-1 TRBV6-5 - CASSYSRGLYNEQFF TGTGCCAGCAGTTACAGCAGGGGGCTGTACAATGAGCAGTTCTTC
TRBD2 TRBJ2-1 TRBV11-2 few CASSLYSGARHEQFF TGTGCCAGCAGCCTCTATAGCGGGGCCCGCCATGAGCAGTTCTTC
- TRBJ2-3 TRBV19 - CASSLVEGTDTQYF TGTGCCAGTAGTCTAGTTGAGGGCACAGATACGCAGTATTTT
- TRBJ2-3 TRBV11-2 - CASSEGTSTDTQYF TGTGCCAGCAGCGAGGGAACTAGCACAGATACGCAGTATTTT
TRBD1 TRBJ2-2 TRBV3-1 - CASSPLGTGSRNTGELFF TGTGCCAGCAGCCCCCTGGGGACAGGGAGTCGGAACACCGGGGAGCTGTTTTTT
TRBD2 TRBJ2-1 TRBV20-1 few CSARVRGGPNEQFF TGCAGTGCTAGAGTACGGGGGGGCCCCAATGAGCAGTTCTTC
- TRBJ1-1 TRBV7-9 few CASSSPMDRTGPEAFF TGTGCCAGCAGCTCGCCTATGGACAGAACGGGACCTGAAGCTTTCTTT
- TRBJ2-2 TRBV27 - CASTYGVGTGELFF TGTGCCAGCACCTACGGCGTCGGGACCGGGGAGCTGTTTTTT
TRBD2 TRBJ2-3 TRBV2 many CASTRAGFTDTQYF TGTGCCAGCACCCGAGCGGGATTCACAGATACGCAGTATTTT
- TRBJ1-4 TRBV4-3 few CASSQDGRGDEKLFF TGCGCCAGCAGCCAAGATGGAAGAGGGGATGAAAAACTGTTTTTT